This T cell receptor beta chain comes out of a study of T cells in women clearing cervical HPV infection. Notes on the study in general: TRBV6-7 abundance was lower in cases than controls (around 0.1% versus 0.15%).

Concerning this clone: Its antigen is not identified. The read comes to an end 3 residues before the CDR3 does, leaving the germline J gene to fill in the end.

This CDR3 is built from 12 residues. Trimming took off 4 bases at V and 4 bases at J, with 7 bases between the two ends. Per germline, CDR1 ENHRY and CDR2 SYGVKD. Produced via immunoSEQ multiplex PCR; TCRdb's table is partial and in-frame only. This repertoire includes some 41,000 clones. The specimen sequenced was blood buffy coat. This sequence originates from a woman aged 18 to 75 with a cervical HPV16 infection that either progressed to CIN3+ or cleared (not recorded which). The chain has TRBV10-3 and TRBJ1-1; D not resolved. The covered CDR3 bases are TGTGCCATCAGTGTTAAAGGCACTGAA. Translating it yields CAISVKGTE. The full CDR3 protein is CAISVKGTEAFF.